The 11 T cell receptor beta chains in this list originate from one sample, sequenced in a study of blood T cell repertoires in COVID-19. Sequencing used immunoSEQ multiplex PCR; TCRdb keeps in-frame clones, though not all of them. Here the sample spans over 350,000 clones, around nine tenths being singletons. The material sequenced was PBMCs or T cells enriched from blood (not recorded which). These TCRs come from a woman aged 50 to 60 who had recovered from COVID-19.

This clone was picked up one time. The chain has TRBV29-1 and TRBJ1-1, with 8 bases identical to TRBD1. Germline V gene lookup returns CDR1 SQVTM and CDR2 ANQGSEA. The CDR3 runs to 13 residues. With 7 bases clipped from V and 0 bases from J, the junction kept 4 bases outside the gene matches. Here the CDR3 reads CSARDRLNTEAFF. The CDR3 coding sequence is TGCAGCGCGAGGGACAGGCTGAACACTGAAGCTTTCTTT.

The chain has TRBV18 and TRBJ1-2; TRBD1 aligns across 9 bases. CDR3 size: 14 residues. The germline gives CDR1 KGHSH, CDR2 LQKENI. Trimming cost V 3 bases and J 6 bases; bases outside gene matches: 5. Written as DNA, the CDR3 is TGTGCCAGCTCACCTGGACAGGGGCATAATGGCTACACCTTC. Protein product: CASSPGQGHNGYTF.

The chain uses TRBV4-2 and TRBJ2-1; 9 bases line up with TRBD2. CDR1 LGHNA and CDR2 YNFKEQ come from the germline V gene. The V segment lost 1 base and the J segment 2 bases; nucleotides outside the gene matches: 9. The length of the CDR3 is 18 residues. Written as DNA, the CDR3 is TGTGCCAGCAGCCAAGGAGTAGGACTAGCGCTTACCTACAATGAGCAGTTCTTC. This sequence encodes CASSQGVGLALTYNEQFF.

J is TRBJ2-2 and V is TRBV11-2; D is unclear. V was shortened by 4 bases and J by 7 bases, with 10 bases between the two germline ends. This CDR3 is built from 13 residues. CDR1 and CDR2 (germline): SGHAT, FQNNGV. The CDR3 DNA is TGTGCCAGCAGCTCCCCTTTCAGCGGGGAGCTGTTTTTT. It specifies CASSSPFSGELFF.

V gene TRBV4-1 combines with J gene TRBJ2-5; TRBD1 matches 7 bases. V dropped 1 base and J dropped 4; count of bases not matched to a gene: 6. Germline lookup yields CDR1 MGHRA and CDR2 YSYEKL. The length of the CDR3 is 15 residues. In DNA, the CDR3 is TGCGCCAGCAGCCAAGCGTGGACAGGAAGAGAGACCCAGTACTTC. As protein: CASSQAWTGRETQYF.

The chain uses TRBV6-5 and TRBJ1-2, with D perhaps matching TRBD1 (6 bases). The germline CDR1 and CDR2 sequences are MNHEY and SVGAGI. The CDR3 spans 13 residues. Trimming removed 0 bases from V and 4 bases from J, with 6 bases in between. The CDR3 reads CASSYSDSYGYTF. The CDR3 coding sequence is TGTGCCAGCAGTTACTCGGACAGCTATGGCTACACCTTC.

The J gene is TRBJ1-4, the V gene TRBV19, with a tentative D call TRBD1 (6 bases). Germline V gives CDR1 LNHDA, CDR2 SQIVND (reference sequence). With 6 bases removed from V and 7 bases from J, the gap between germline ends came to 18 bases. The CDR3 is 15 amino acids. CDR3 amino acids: CASSDRLRIGEKLFF. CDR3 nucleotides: TGTGCCAGTAGCGACAGGCTTCGGATCGGTGAAAAACTGTTTTTT.

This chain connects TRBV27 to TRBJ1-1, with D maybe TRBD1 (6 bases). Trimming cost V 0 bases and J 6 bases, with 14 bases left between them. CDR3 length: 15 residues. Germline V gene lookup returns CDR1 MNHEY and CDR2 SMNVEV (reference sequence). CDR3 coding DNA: TGTGCCAGCAGTTTATCGGGGCAGGGGTTCCCTGAAGCTTTCTTT. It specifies CASSLSGQGFPEAFF.

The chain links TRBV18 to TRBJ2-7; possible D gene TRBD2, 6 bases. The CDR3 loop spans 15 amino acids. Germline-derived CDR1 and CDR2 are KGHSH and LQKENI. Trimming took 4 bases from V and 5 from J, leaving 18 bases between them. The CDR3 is CASSLLEPRGDEQYF. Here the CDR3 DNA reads TGTGCCAGCTCACTTCTCGAGCCGCGGGGAGACGAGCAGTACTTC.

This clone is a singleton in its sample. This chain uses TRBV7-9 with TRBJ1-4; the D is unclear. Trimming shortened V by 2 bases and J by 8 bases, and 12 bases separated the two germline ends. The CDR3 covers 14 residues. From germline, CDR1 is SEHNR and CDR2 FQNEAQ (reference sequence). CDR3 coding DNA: TGTGCCAGCAGCTTAATGGGAGCCAACGAAAAACTGTTTTTT. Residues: CASSLMGANEKLFF. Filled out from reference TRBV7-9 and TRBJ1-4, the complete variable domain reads DTGVSQNPRHKITKRGQNVTFRCDPISEHNRLYWYRQTLGQGPEFLTYFQNEAQLEKSRLLSDRFSAERPKGSFSTLEIQRTEQGDSAMYLCASSLMGANEKLFFGSGTQLSVL.

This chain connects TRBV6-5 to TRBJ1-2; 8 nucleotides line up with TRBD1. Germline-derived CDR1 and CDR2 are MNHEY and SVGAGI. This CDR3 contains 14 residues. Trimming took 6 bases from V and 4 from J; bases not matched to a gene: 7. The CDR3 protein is CASRQTGGGYGYTF. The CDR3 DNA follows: TGTGCCAGCAGGCAAACAGGGGGTGGCTATGGCTACACCTTC.